This T cell receptor (beta chain) comes out of a study of beta chain features in type 1 diabetes. This CDR3 has 14 amino acids. Trimming shortened V by 5 bases and J by 7 bases, and 17 bases separated the two germline ends. Germline CDR1 is SNHLY and CDR2 is FYNNEI. A word on this clone: The antigen is not known.

As every portion of the isolated RNA was reverse transcribed, the sequencing read expressed TCRB transcripts. Repertoires were generated with immunoSEQ multiplex PCR, while TCRdb's copy carries only in-frame clones and drops some. The table records 150,000 to 200,000 clones, around 63% of them present only once. General study findings and limits: Moderately but significantly shorter TCRB CDR3s were found in Type 1 diabetes patients in all four CD4+ subsets.

The source of this sequence is a man in his thirties or forties with type 1 diabetes. The sequenced sample was naive CD4+ T cells from blood. V gene TRBV2 combines with J gene TRBJ1-1, with no clear D. The CDR3 is CASSTTDGRLEAFF. CDR3 nucleotides: TGTGCCAGCAGTACCACGGACGGGAGACTTGAAGCTTTCTTT.